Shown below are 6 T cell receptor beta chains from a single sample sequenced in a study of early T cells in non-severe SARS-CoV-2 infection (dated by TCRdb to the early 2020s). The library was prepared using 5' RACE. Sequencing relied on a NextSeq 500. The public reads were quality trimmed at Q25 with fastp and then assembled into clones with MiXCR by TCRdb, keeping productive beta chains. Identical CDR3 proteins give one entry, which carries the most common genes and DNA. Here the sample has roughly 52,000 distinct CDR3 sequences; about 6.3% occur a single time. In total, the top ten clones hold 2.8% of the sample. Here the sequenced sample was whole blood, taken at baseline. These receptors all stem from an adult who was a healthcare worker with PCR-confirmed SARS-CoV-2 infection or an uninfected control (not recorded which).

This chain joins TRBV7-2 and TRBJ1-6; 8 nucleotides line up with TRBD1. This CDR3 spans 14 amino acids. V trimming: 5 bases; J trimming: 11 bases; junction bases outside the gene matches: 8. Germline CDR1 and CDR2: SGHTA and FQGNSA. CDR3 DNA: TGTGCCAGCAGCAAACAACAGGGGGGCCCACCCCTCCACTTT. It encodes CASSKQQGGPPLHF.

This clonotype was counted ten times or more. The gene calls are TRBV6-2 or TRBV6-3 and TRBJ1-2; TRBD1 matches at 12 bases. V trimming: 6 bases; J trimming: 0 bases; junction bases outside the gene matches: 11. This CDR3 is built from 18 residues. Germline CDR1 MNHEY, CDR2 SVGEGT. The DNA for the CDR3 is TGTGCCAGCAGGCAACCGGGACAGGGGGCACCGGCTAACTATGGCTACACCTTC. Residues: CASRQPGQGAPANYGYTF.

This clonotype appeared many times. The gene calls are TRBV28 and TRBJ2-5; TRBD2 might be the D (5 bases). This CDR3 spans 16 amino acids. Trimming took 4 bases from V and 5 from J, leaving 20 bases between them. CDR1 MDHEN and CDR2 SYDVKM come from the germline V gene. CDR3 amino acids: CASSSLDRTLGETQYF. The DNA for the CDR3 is TGTGCCAGCAGTTCCCTAGATCGGACTCTCGGGGAGACCCAGTACTTC.

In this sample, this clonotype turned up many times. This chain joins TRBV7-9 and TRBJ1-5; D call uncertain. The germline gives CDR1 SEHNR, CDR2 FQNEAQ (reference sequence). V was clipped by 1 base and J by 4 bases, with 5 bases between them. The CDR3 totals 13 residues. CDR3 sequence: CASSLEPNQPQHF. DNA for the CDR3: TGTGCCAGCAGCTTAGAACCTAATCAGCCCCAGCATTTT. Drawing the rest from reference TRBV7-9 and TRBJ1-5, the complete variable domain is DTGVSQNPRHKITKRGQNVTFRCDPISEHNRLYWYRQTLGQGPEFLTYFQNEAQLEKSRLLSDRFSAERPKGSFSTLEIQRTEQGDSAMYLCASSLEPNQPQHFGDGTRLSIL.

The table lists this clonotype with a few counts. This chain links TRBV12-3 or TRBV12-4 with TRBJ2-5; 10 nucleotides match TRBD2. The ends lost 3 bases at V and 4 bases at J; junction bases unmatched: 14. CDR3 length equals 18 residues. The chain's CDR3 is CASSLSRGPSGGGETQYF. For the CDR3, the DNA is TGTGCCAGCAGTTTGTCTCGCGGGCCTAGCGGGGGTGGAGAGACCCAGTACTTC.

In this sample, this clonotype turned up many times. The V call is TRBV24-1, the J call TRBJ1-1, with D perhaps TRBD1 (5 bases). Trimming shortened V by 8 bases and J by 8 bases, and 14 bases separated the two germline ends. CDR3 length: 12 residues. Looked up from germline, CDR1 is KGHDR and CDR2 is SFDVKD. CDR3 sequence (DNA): TGTGCCACCACTGGGGGGGACCGGGAAGCTTTCTTT. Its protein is CATTGGDREAFF.